This T cell receptor beta chain stems from a study of blood T cells in healthy people across ages. Study outcomes and limitations: More naive CD4+ cells and higher diversity marked long-lived donors relative to aged donors. Not knowing donor CMV status may have confounded expanded clonotype changes. Researchers judged that diversity estimates from one million T cells fell short of true values.

On this clonotype itself: No antigen is known for it.

RNA extraction gave at least 5 micrograms of total RNA per sample. Using a J-beta primer mix together with a sample-barcoded 5' primer, a second PCR was run for about 6 to 12 cycles. MiXCR, run by TCRdb on the 5' RACE reads, gives a single entry per CDR3 protein. The profile covers about 1.6 million distinct CDR3 sequences, with about 35% appearing a single time and 11% taken by the ten largest. Per the germline V gene, CDR1 is SGHDT and CDR2 is YYEEEE. V lost 3 bases to trimming and J lost 7 bases, with 20 bases between them. This CDR3 has 16 residues. Material for sequencing was blood. The sequence derives from a woman between 25 and 40 years old in good health. The V gene is TRBV5-6, the J gene TRBJ2-1; D perhaps matches TRBD2 (6 bases). In nucleotides, the CDR3 is TGTGCCAGCAGCTCCGAGACTAGGCTTTTTGAGAATGAGCAGTTCTTC. Translating gives CASSSETRLFENEQFF.